The source of this T cell receptor beta chain is a study of shared clonotypes between healthy human individuals. The CDR3 is made up of 14 amino acids. Germline V gene data show CDR1 as MDHEN and CDR2 as SYDVKM. The junction had 6 bases not matched to a gene; V was cut back by 4 bases and J by 7 bases. At a deep level, the assay was run. This table comes from immunoSEQ multiplex PCR, and its TCRdb copy is limited to in-frame clones, with some not included. Here the sample spans millions of clones, more than 85% being singletons. CD4+ cells were split into CD45RA+ naive and CD45RA-negative memory subsets.

The chain has TRBV28 and TRBJ1-5; 8 nucleotides align to TRBD1. This clonotype originated in a man between 18 and 29 years old in good health. Some clones in this sample may be carry-over from other donors' samples. Sequenced sample: naive CD4+ T cells from PBMCs. The subset was: CD45RA+ positively selected. For the CDR3, the DNA is TGTGCCAGCAGTTCTCAGGGGGCCGGCCAGCCCCAGCATTTT. Translating gives CASSSQGAGQPQHF.